This TCR beta chain derives from a study of T cell responses to AZD1222 COVID-19 vaccine. Points from the study as a whole: Repertoires were collected only later (after the peak T cell response had occurred). Clonal diversity may have been underestimated, and the donors were mostly white British, with more females than males.

CDR3 length: 15 residues. Germline-derived CDR1 and CDR2 are SGHRS and YFSETQ. The V end lost 5 bases, the J end lost 5 bases, and 20 bases lay between the germline ends. Profiled with immunoSEQ multiplex PCR; TCRdb holds only in-frame clones, not every one. This table has 150,000 to 200,000 clones, roughly 92% appearing once. A remark on this clone: What it binds is not known.

The sequence derives from an adult in good health. The sample consisted of peripheral blood, taken on day 0 of AZD1222 vaccination. The chain recombines TRBV5-1 with TRBJ2-7; perhaps TRBD2 as D (5 bases). The DNA of the CDR3 is TGCGCCAGCAGTCCCCTAGCCGGGGAAAGGAACGAGCAGTACTTC. Its protein is CASSPLAGERNEQYF.